The 25 T cell receptor beta chains below come from one sample, sequenced in a study of blood T cell repertoires in COVID-19. Only in-frame clones appear in the TCRdb table, and some are missing; sequencing was by immunoSEQ multiplex PCR. The repertoire holds approximately 200,000 clones, with around nine tenths as singletons. Material: peripheral blood. The source of these receptors is a man aged 55 to 69 who had recovered from COVID-19.

The chain combines TRBV6-6 with TRBJ2-3; 10 bases align to TRBD2. Germline CDR1 reads MNHNY; CDR2 reads SVGAGI (reference sequence). This CDR3 is 17 amino acids long. V gave up 5 bases and J gave up 4 bases; unmatched junction bases: 12. The CDR3 nucleotides are TGTGCCAGCAGTCCCGAGGTAGCGGGGGGTGTCCCAGATACGCAGTATTTT. Translated, it gives CASSPEVAGGVPDTQYF.

The chain is built from TRBV28 and TRBJ1-4; a weak D match, TRBD1 (6 bases). In germline, CDR1 is MDHEN, CDR2 SYDVKM. The germline V and J ends were trimmed by 5 bases and 8 bases, with 18 bases remaining between them. The length of the CDR3 is 15 residues. The CDR3 region is CASSRAGAGKEKLFF. Here the CDR3 DNA reads TGTGCCAGCAGTCGAGCGGGGGCGGGTAAAGAAAAACTGTTTTTT.

J is TRBJ2-7 and V is TRBV5-1, with a weak D call TRBD2 (6 bases). CDR3 size: 13 residues. The germline gives CDR1 SGHRS, CDR2 YFSETQ. V was cut by 0 bases and J by 3 bases, with 7 bases left in between. CDR3: CASSLAEGYEQYF. The DNA for the CDR3 is TGCGCCAGCAGCTTGGCGGAGGGCTACGAGCAGTACTTC.

The chain couples TRBV9 to TRBJ2-1; maybe TRBD2 (7 bases). The germline V gene has CDR1 SGDLS and CDR2 YYNGEE. This CDR3 region has 18 residues. With 0 bases removed from V and 0 bases from J, the gap between germline ends came to 16 bases. The CDR3 nucleotides are TGTGCCAGCAGCGTAGGAGGGGGAGGGGGGAGCTCCTACAATGAGCAGTTCTTC. Protein: CASSVGGGGGSSYNEQFF. The whole variable domain, filled in from reference TRBV9 and TRBJ2-1, reads DSGVTQTPKHLITATGQRVTLRCSPRSGDLSVYWYQQSLDQGLQFLIQYYNGEERAKGNILERFSAQQFPDLHSELNLSSLELGDSALYFCASSVGGGGGSSYNEQFFGPGTRLTVL.

This clone was seen once. V and J are TRBV19 and TRBJ1-5; a weak D match, TRBD1 (6 bases). CDR1 and CDR2 (germline): LNHDA, SQIVND (reference sequence). Trimming cost V 4 bases and J 9 bases, with 13 bases left between them. The CDR3 is 13 residues long. CDR3 sequence (DNA): TGTGCCAGTAGTACAGGGGAAGGAGGGCCCCAGCATTTT. This gives the protein CASSTGEGGPQHF. Full variable domain (missing parts from reference TRBV19 and TRBJ1-5): DGGITQSPKYLFRKEGQNVTLSCEQNLNHDAMYWYRQDPGQGLRLIYYSQIVNDFQKGDIAEGYSVSREKKESFPLTVTSAQKNPTAFYLCASSTGEGGPQHFGDGTRLSIL.

The chain couples TRBV6-6 to TRBJ1-5, with 11 bases fitting TRBD1. From germline, CDR1 is MNHNY and CDR2 SVGAGI (reference sequence). With 5 bases clipped from V and 10 bases from J, the junction kept 16 bases outside the gene matches. The CDR3 sequence is 17 residues long. For the CDR3, the DNA is TGTGCCAGCAGTCTTGGGGGAGGGACAGGGGGTTATGGTCCCCAGCATTTT. It codes for CASSLGGGTGGYGPQHF.

The chain has TRBV7-2 and TRBJ2-7; 16 positions match TRBD2. Germline V gene data show CDR1 as SGHTA and CDR2 as FQGNSA. With V trimmed by 4 bases and J by 5 bases, 2 bases remained unmatched. This CDR3 spans 15 amino acids. The CDR3 bases are TGTGCCAGCAGCTCGGGACTAGCGGGGGGGAACGAGCAGTACTTC. The encoded protein is CASSSGLAGGNEQYF.

The chain combines TRBV10-1 with TRBJ2-5; D may be TRBD2 (5 bases). Trimming cost V 2 bases and J 6 bases, with 10 bases left between them. Germline V gene lookup returns CDR1 WNHNN and CDR2 SYGVQD (reference sequence). CDR3 size: 13 residues. The CDR3 is CASSENPGKTQYF. The CDR3 nucleotides are TGCGCCAGCAGTGAGAACCCCGGGAAGACCCAGTACTTC.

The V and J genes are TRBV5-1 and TRBJ1-2; 7 bases fit TRBD1. V shed 0 bases, J shed 0 bases, and the junction held 5 bases outside the gene matches. CDR3 size: 16 residues. In germline, CDR1 is SGHRS, CDR2 YFSETQ. The CDR3 spells CASSLDWTGSNYGYTF. In DNA, the CDR3 is TGCGCCAGCAGCTTGGACTGGACAGGTTCTAACTATGGCTACACCTTC.

The genes are TRBV21-1 and TRBJ1-2. TRBV21-1 is marked as a pseudogene. The CDR3 covers 12 residues. CDR3 residues: CASISGAYGYTF. CDR3 DNA: TGTGCCAGCATTAGCGGGGCTTATGGCTACACCTTC.

This rearrangement joins TRBV7-3 to TRBJ2-5, with D possibly TRBD1 on 6 matching bases. Germline CDR1 is SGHTA and CDR2 is FQGTGA. Between the trimmed V and J ends, which lost 4 bases and 6 bases, there was a span of 12 bases. There are 13 residues in the CDR3. For the CDR3, the DNA is TGTGCCAGCAGCTCGTACAGGGACCAGACCCAGTACTTC. Translated, it gives CASSSYRDQTQYF.

The rearrangement links TRBV5-1 to TRBJ1-3; possible D gene TRBD1, 5 bases. In germline, CDR1 is SGHRS, CDR2 YFSETQ. The CDR3 is 16 residues long. V gave up 0 bases and J gave up 0 bases, with 10 bases separating them. CDR3 protein: CASSLDAGLSGNTIYF. The CDR3 DNA sequence: TGCGCCAGCAGCTTGGATGCAGGGCTCTCTGGAAACACCATATATTTT.

The genes are TRBV6-5 and TRBJ1-2; 10 positions match TRBD1. The CDR3 consists of 16 residues. V gave up 2 bases and J gave up 6 bases; unmatched junction bases: 9. CDR1 is MNHEY, CDR2 SVGAGI, per germline. CDR3 amino acids: CASSYNPGTGADGYTF. Here the CDR3 DNA reads TGTGCCAGCAGTTACAACCCCGGGACAGGGGCTGATGGCTACACCTTC.

V usage is TRBV18 and J usage is TRBJ2-5; TRBD1 aligns across 9 bases. The CDR3 consists of 14 residues. CDR1 and CDR2 from the germline V gene are KGHSH and LQKENI. The V and J ends lost 3 bases and 9 bases, in that order; junction bases with no gene match: 8. The CDR3 is CASSPGQGGTSQYF. As DNA, the CDR3 is TGTGCCAGCTCACCGGGACAGGGAGGGACCTCCCAGTACTTC. Drawing the rest from reference TRBV18 and TRBJ2-5, the complete variable domain is NAGVMQNPRHLVRRRGQEARLRCSPMKGHSHVYWYRQLPEEGLKFMVYLQKENIIDESGMPKERFSAEFPKEGPSILRIQQVVRGDSAAYFCASSPGQGGTSQYFGPGTRLLVL.

The V call is TRBV7-2, the J call TRBJ1-1; D uncertain. This CDR3 contains 15 residues. Germline V gene sequence: CDR1 SGHTA, CDR2 FQGNSA. V lost 3 bases and J lost 1, with 12 bases in between. CDR3 nucleotides: TGTGCCAGCAGCTTTACCGAAACAGCGAACACTGAAGCTTTCTTT. This translates into CASSFTETANTEAFF.

The CDR3 loop is CASSYVTSGSVYEQYF. In DNA, the CDR3 is TGTGCCAGCAGTTACGTAACTAGCGGGAGTGTTTACGAGCAGTACTTC. The chain has TRBV6-6 and TRBJ2-7, with 11 bases lining up with TRBD2. Germline V gives CDR1 MNHNY, CDR2 SVGAGI (reference sequence). With 2 bases clipped from V and 4 bases from J, the junction kept 7 bases outside the gene matches. This CDR3 is built from 16 residues.

The chain is built from TRBV19 and TRBJ2-2, with 7 bases matching TRBD2. CDR3 length equals 15 residues. Germline V gene sequence: CDR1 LNHDA, CDR2 SQIVND (reference sequence). With V trimmed by 3 bases and J by 6 bases, 7 bases remained unmatched. DNA of the CDR3: TGTGCCAGTAGTATCTGGGGGAGGGCCGCCGGGGAGCTGTTTTTT. Translating gives CASSIWGRAAGELFF.

This clone was seen once. The chain has TRBV6-5 and TRBJ1-4; maybe TRBD1 (6 bases). Trimming shortened V by 4 bases and J by 6 bases, and 12 bases separated the two germline ends. The germline CDR1 and CDR2 sequences are MNHEY and SVGAGI. The length of the CDR3 is 14 residues. The CDR3 region has the DNA TGTGCCAGCAGTTTACAGGGCCCTCATGAAAAACTGTTTTTT. Translation gives CASSLQGPHEKLFF.

The CDR3 here is CASSSVRGTASVEQYF. CDR3 bases: TGTGCCAGCAGTTCAGTTCGAGGGACTGCTTCCGTCGAGCAGTACTTC. V usage is TRBV28 and J usage is TRBJ2-7; maybe TRBD2 (6 bases). The V end lost 4 bases, the J end lost 6 bases, and 22 bases lay between the germline ends. Germline loops: CDR1 MDHEN, CDR2 SYDVKM. This CDR3 contains 16 residues. The full variable domain, in which reference TRBV28 and TRBJ2-7 provide the parts outside the CDR3, is DVKVTQSSRYLVKRTGEKVFLECVQDMDHENMFWYRQDPGLGLRLIYFSYDVKMKEKGDIPEGYSVSREKKERFSLILESASTNQTSMYLCASSSVRGTASVEQYFGPGTRLTVT.

V and J are TRBV19 and TRBJ2-7; 10 bases are shared with TRBD1. This CDR3 has 17 residues. V gave up 1 base and J gave up 1 base; unmatched junction bases: 7. CDR1 and CDR2 from the germline V gene are LNHDA and SQIVND (reference sequence). Written as DNA, the CDR3 is TGTGCCAGTAGTATAGGACAGGGGGCTACTCGATCCTACGAGCAGTACTTC. Translating it yields CASSIGQGATRSYEQYF. Supplemented by reference TRBV19 and TRBJ2-7, the full variable domain reads DGGITQSPKYLFRKEGQNVTLSCEQNLNHDAMYWYRQDPGQGLRLIYYSQIVNDFQKGDIAEGYSVSREKKESFPLTVTSAQKNPTAFYLCASSIGQGATRSYEQYFGPGTRLTVT.

CDR3 in DNA: TGTGCCAGTAGTCAAGCCTTCAATCAGCCCCAGCATTTT. Its translation: CASSQAFNQPQHF. This rearrangement joins TRBV19 to TRBJ1-5; D is unclear. Germline V gene sequence: CDR1 LNHDA, CDR2 SQIVND (reference sequence). This CDR3 is 13 amino acids long. The V gene lost 5 bases and the J gene lost 3 bases, with 8 bases spanning the gap.

The CDR3 loop reads CASSLGPSQPQHF. For the CDR3, the DNA is TGTGCCAGCAGCCTCGGTCCTTCTCAGCCCCAGCATTTT. The V call is TRBV3-1 (or the pseudogene TRBV3-2), the J call TRBJ1-5; D uncertain. The CDR3 loop spans 13 amino acids. Trimming left V 4 bases short and J 6 bases short, with 10 bases between. Germline V CDR1 and CDR2: LGHDT, YNNKEL (reference sequence).

The chain has TRBV5-8 and TRBJ2-3, with 7 bases matching TRBD2. Germline lookup yields CDR1 SGHTS and CDR2 YDEGEE. The CDR3 length is 16 residues. V lost 4 bases, J lost 2 bases, and 10 bases stayed unmatched. The CDR3 DNA sequence: TGTGCCAGCAGCCCCCGCGGGAGCGGGTCCACAGATACGCAGTATTTT. Its protein product is CASSPRGSGSTDTQYF.

There are a few counts of this clone. V gene TRBV3-1 (or the pseudogene TRBV3-2) combines with J gene TRBJ2-2; D is ambiguous. In germline, CDR1 is LGHDT, CDR2 YNNKEL (reference sequence). The CDR3 spans 17 residues. V lost 1 base and J lost 0, with 12 bases in between. CDR3 loop: CASSQGLPRANTGELFF. The CDR3 nucleotides are TGTGCCAGCAGCCAAGGTCTGCCGAGAGCGAACACCGGGGAGCTGTTTTTT.

In this sample, this clone turned up a few times. The chain joins TRBV5-1 to TRBJ2-2; a possible D gene is TRBD1 (7 bases). Between the trimmed V and J ends, which lost 0 bases and 3 bases, there was a span of 12 bases. The germline CDR1 and CDR2 sequences are SGHRS and YFSETQ. This CDR3 spans 16 amino acids. CDR3: CASSLGPRGDTGELFF. In DNA, the CDR3 is TGCGCCAGCAGCTTGGGGCCCAGGGGGGACACCGGGGAGCTGTTTTTT.